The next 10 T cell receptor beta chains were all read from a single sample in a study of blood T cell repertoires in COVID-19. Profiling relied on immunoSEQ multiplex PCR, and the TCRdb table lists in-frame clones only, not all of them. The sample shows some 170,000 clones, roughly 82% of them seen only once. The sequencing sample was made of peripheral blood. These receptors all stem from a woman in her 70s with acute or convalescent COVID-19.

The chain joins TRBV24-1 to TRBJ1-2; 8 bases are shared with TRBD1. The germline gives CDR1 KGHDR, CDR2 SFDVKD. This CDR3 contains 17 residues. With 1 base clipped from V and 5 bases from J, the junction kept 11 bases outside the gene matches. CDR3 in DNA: TGTGCCACCAGTGATTTTAGAGGGACAGGCCAGCCTTATGGCTACACCTTC. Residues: CATSDFRGTGQPYGYTF.

In DNA, the CDR3 is TGTGCCAGCAGCCAATCGACAGTTTCTGGAAACACCATATATTTT. This gives the protein CASSQSTVSGNTIYF. V is TRBV16 and J is TRBJ1-3; perhaps TRBD1 as D (5 bases). Germline V gene lookup returns CDR1 KGHSY and CDR2 FQNENV. The CDR3 totals 15 residues. V was trimmed by 0 bases and J by 1 base, leaving 7 bases between them.

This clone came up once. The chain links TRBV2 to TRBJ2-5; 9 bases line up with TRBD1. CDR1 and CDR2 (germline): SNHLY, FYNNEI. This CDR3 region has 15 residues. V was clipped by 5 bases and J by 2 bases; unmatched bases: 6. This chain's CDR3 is CASSSGTGLQETQYF. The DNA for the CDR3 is TGTGCCAGCAGTTCCGGGACAGGGCTTCAAGAGACCCAGTACTTC.

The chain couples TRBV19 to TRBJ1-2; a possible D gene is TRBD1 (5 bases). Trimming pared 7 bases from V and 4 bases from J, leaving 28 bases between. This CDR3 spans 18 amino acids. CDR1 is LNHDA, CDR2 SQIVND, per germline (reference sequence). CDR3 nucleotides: TGTGCCAGTACATTAGGGATCCGCGGGACGACTAAAATCTATGGCTACACCTTC. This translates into CASTLGIRGTTKIYGYTF.

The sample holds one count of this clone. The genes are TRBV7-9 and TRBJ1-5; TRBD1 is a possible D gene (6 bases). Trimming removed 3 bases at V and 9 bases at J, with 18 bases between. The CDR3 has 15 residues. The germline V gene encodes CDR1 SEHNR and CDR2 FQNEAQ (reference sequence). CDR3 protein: CASSLGDTQFGPQHF. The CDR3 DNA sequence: TGTGCCAGCAGCTTGGGGGACACCCAGTTCGGGCCCCAGCATTTT.

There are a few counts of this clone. CDR3 region: CAIGASANYGYTF. The CDR3 nucleotides read TGTGCCATCGGGGCATCAGCTAACTATGGCTACACCTTC. V gene TRBV10-3 combines with J gene TRBJ1-2; maybe TRBD1 (5 bases). The V end lost 8 bases, the J end lost 0 bases, and 10 bases lay between the germline ends. The CDR3 consists of 13 residues. Germline CDR1 and CDR2: ENHRY and SYGVKD.

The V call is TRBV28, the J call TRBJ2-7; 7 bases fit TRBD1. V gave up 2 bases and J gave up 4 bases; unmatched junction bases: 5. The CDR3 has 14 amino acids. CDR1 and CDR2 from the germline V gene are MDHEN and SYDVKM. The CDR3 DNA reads TGTGCCAGCAGTTTAACAGGGGCAAGATACGAGCAGTACTTC. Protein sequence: CASSLTGARYEQYF.

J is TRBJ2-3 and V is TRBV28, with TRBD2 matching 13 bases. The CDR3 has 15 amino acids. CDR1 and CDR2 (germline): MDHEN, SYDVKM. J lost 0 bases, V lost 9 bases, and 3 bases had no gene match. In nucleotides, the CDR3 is TGTGCCAGTGGGACTAGCGGGGTGAGCACAGATACGCAGTATTTT. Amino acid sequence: CASGTSGVSTDTQYF.

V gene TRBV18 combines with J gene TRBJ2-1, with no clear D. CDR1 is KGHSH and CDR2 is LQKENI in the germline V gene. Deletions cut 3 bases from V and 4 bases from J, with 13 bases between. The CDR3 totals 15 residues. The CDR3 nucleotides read TGTGCCAGCTCACCGGCAGCGACCACGTACAATGAGCAGTTCTTC. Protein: CASSPAATTYNEQFF.

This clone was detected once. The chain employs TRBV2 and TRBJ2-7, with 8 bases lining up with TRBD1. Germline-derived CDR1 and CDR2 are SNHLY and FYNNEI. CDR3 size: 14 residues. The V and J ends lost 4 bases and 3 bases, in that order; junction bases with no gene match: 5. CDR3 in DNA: TGTGCCAGCAGTGCCGACAGGGGCGTCTACGAGCAGTACTTC. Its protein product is CASSADRGVYEQYF.